This T cell receptor (beta chain) was identified during a study of T cell clonality in common variable immunodeficiency (dated by TCRdb to about 2015). General conclusions and limits of the study: Correlations of repertoire features with clinical complications were constrained by heterogeneity among patients within the CVID cohort. Although equal DNA input was used, an average of approximately 82,000 unique sequences per sample was obtained for controls, compared with about 31,547 for CVID samples. Reportedly, TCRbeta sequences from CVID had fewer deletions and N-nucleotide insertions, and highly modified clones with 13 or more V deletions were absent from CVID. TCRbeta clonality was higher in CVID subjects than in healthy controls (t-test p = 0.018), and the increase was most characteristic of about a third of subjects. Healthy controls shared more TCRbeta clones with each other than CVID subjects shared among themselves (p < 0.0001). According to the authors, figuring out what caused the increased clonality in CVID would require sequencing the repertoires of T cell subpopulations.

Standard criteria, namely reduction of serum IgG, IgA and/or IgM below the normal range together with specific antibody deficiency, were applied for the diagnosis of CVID. There were around 44 subjects in the CVID group (about 29 male and around 15 female), ranging in age from roughly 9 to 64 years, with a mean age of 40. Most CVID patients and most healthy controls were of Caucasian heritage. At the time of study participation, every CVID subject had been on replacement immunoglobulin therapy for one year or longer. When blood was collected, none of the CVID subjects were ill or on immunomodulatory or immunosuppressive medication. From each donor, 5 to 8 ml of heparinized peripheral whole blood was collected. Genomic DNA from adults with common variable immune deficiency (CVID) and from healthy adult controls was used to sequence TCRbeta CDR3 repertoires. To isolate peripheral blood mononuclear cells, diluted blood was subjected to density centrifugation over Hypaque 1077 or Ficoll-Paque. Unsorted mononuclear cells served as the source of genomic DNA, which was extracted either by Qiagen column purification or by a centrifugation-based method.

This clone has just a few counts. Its target antigen remains unknown. Coverage ceases 3 residues before the CDR3 finishes, and the germline J gene fills in the end. The V end loses 4 bases and the J end loses 2 bases, and a stretch of 12 bases separates them. The CDR3 runs 14 residues from the cysteine to the phenylalanine. Sequencing covers 33 bases of the CDR3, shown here with the frame starting at base 1. CDR1 SGHRS and CDR2 YFSETQ were looked up in the germline V gene. For sequencing input, CVID and control samples contributed equivalent amounts of genomic DNA. For every sample, a 60 bp segment covering the rearranged TCRbeta CDR3 region was amplified and then sequenced. The immunoSEQ assay, a bias-corrected multiplex PCR combined with high-throughput sequencing, was used to amplify TCRbeta. The original pipeline was this. Each unique nucleotide sequence was treated as a clone and annotated with V, D and J genes, copy number and frequency. Sequences were labeled productive if in frame, and non-productive if out of frame or containing stop codons. As previously described, clonality was calculated on the basis of Shannon's entropy. The predicted amino acid sequences of productive clones were used to derive the mean CDR3 Kyte-Doolittle hydropathy. Hierarchical clustering of scaled V gene usage was performed with the R hclust function using Manhattan distance and complete linkage. Clone sharing by CDR3 amino acid sequence was assessed by resampling 12 repertoires per group over 100 rounds. The repertoires were searched for around 72 published EBV-specific and roughly 240 published CMV-specific TCRbeta sequences. Two CVID samples yielding fewer than 10,000 sequences were excluded from analysis, leaving approximately 46 CVID repertoires. TCRdb stores this immuneACCESS table with in-frame sequences only. Part of the clones is absent; in the studies checked, under half of the shortfall reflects unresolved V genes, and no reason is known for the rest. V, J and clone size reflect that table, while D and trimming were determined from the DNA. The sample comprises roughly 5,000 clones, and every one was counted more than once. Approximately 15% of the sample lies in the top ten.

The rearranged chain carries TRBV5-1 and TRBJ1-2; confidence is insufficient to name the D gene. The sequence was obtained from a human donor with common variable immunodeficiency. The sequencing sample was made of peripheral blood mononuclear cells. CDR3 DNA (partial): TGCGCCAGCAGCGCCGACACCCCGAACTATGGC. Translation gives CASSADTPNYG. The entire CDR3 reads CASSADTPNYGYTF.